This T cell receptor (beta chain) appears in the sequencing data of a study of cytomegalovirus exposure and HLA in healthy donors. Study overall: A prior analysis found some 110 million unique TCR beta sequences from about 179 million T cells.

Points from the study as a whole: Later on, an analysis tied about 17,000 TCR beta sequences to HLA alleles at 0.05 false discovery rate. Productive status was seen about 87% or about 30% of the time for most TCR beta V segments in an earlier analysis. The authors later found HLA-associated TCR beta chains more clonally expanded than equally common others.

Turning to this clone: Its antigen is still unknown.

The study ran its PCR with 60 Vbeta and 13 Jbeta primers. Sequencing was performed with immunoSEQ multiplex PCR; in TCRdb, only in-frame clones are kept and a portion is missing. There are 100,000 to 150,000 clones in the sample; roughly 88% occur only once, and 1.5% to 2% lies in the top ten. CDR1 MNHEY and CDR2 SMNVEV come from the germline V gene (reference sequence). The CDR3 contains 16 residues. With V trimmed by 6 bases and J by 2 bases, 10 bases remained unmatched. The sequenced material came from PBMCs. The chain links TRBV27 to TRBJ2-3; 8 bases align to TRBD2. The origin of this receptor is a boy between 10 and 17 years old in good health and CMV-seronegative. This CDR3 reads CASRLGAGVITDTQYF. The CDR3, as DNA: TGTGCCAGCAGACTTGGAGCGGGAGTTATCACAGATACGCAGTATTTT.